This is a list of T cell receptor beta chains from one sample in a study of T cells in Graves' hyperthyroidism and ophthalmopathy. TCRdb processed the multiplex PCR reads anew with MiXCR; each CDR3 protein has one entry. This table holds around 400,000 distinct CDR3 sequences, about 15% found once. Sequenced: blood. Receptors were obtained from a woman between 18 and 29 years old with Graves' hyperthyroidism that later progressed to Graves' ophthalmopathy. CDR3s include the opening cysteine and the closing phenylalanine or tryptophan.

v_call,j_call,cdr3_aa
TRBV12-3/TRBV12-4,TRBJ1-1,CASSEAAKAFF
TRBV5-8,TRBJ2-2,CASSLIVGLAGVTGELFF
TRBV28,TRBJ2-1,CASSYLRTWDTTTYNEQFF
TRBV7-2,TRBJ2-7,CASSLFGGGLAYEQYF
TRBV10-3,TRBJ2-4,CAISPNRGDIQYF
TRBV20-1,TRBJ1-1,CRADREVEAFF
TRBV4-3,TRBJ2-3,CANKAGGSGTDTQYF
TRBV20-1,TRBJ2-7,CSARLAGVEQYF
TRBV3-1,TRBJ1-4,CASSQDPGYEKLFF
TRBV6-2/TRBV6-3,TRBJ1-4,CASRPPRGADEKLFF
TRBV12-3/TRBV12-4,TRBJ2-4,CASSFFRGGNIQYF
TRBV28,TRBJ1-2,CASSLGQLTGGYTF
TRBV6-1,TRBJ2-2,CASSGSGTGELFF
TRBV28,TRBJ2-3,CASRTTGGGSDTQYF
TRBV20-1,TRBJ1-1,CSASRPTGTAFF
TRBV5-1,TRBJ2-7,CASSLGEGREQYF
TRBV11-2,TRBJ2-2,CASSLAGSGKSSGELFF
TRBV15,TRBJ2-5,CATSRYRDRQETQYF
TRBV10-3,TRBJ2-2,CAISEWRGDTGELFF
TRBV20-1,TRBJ2-7,CSAEGAEFYEQYF
TRBV6-2/TRBV6-3,TRBJ2-5,CASSSLGGTGSQETQYF
TRBV9,TRBJ2-5,CASSVAKGDYQETQYF
TRBV20-1,TRBJ2-3,CSASTGRTDTQYF
TRBV5-6,TRBJ2-7,CASSPDRKATYEQYF
TRBV4-1,TRBJ2-7,CASSQDSDGAYEQYF
TRBV6-1,TRBJ2-6,CASTGTGANVLTF
TRBV4-1,TRBJ2-4,CASSQGGAKNIQYF
TRBV6-1,TRBJ2-5,CASRKDPAVPYQETQYF
TRBV9,TRBJ2-5,CASSVGPDTQETQYF
TRBV7-2,TRBJ2-7,CASSLAREIYEQYF
TRBV5-1,TRBJ1-4,CASSSGDSTNEKLFF
TRBV27,TRBJ1-2,CASKTGPYGYTF
TRBV28,TRBJ1-6,CASSFGRGRYNSPLHF
TRBV28,TRBJ1-2,CASSLYSNCGYTF
TRBV12-3/TRBV12-4,TRBJ2-3,CASSEGLALSKGSHTDTQYF
TRBV14,TRBJ2-1,CASSEGTTAANEQFF
TRBV28,TRBJ2-7,CASSFQPGYEQYF
TRBV20-1,TRBJ2-1,CSARASGLGYSYNEQFF
TRBV20-1,TRBJ1-1,CSARDQTGGGYTEAFF
TRBV28,TRBJ2-1,CASSSHQGAKLGQFF
TRBV10-3,TRBJ2-3,CAISEGTSTGDTQYF
TRBV20-1,TRBJ2-7,CSARGTRPPYEQYF
TRBV18,TRBJ2-1,CASSRSRSSSGNNEQFF
TRBV3-1,TRBJ1-5,CASSTGSTTRNQPQHF
TRBV7-2,TRBJ2-2,CASRGLAGGTGELFF